These 27 T cell receptor beta chains originate from one sample sequenced in a study of cytomegalovirus exposure and HLA in healthy donors. PCR was performed using 60 Vbeta and 13 Jbeta primers. Method: immunoSEQ multiplex PCR; TCRdb's copy keeps in-frame clones and lacks some. The sample shows about 140,000 clones, roughly 80% of them seen only once. Sequencing was performed on PBMCs. The receptors shown here come from a woman aged 45-65 years in good health and CMV-seronegative.

V gene TRBV7-9 combines with J gene TRBJ2-3; 12 positions match TRBD1. Per the germline V gene, CDR1 is SEHNR and CDR2 is FQNEAQ (reference sequence). The CDR3 runs to 14 residues. V shed 5 bases and J 8 bases; nucleotides not matched to a gene: 5. The CDR3 sequence is CASSLGTGGGTQYF. CDR3 in DNA: TGTGCCAGCAGCCTTGGGACAGGGGGCGGTACGCAGTATTTT.

The rearrangement links TRBV2 to TRBJ1-1, with D unresolved. V shed 6 bases and J shed 1 base, with 12 bases lying between them. This CDR3 comprises 14 residues. Germline CDR1 is SNHLY and CDR2 is FYNNEI. The CDR3 spells CASRVRGGNTEAFF. DNA for the CDR3: TGTGCCAGCAGAGTACGTGGCGGGAACACTGAAGCTTTCTTT.

The J gene is TRBJ1-6, the V gene TRBV28, with D hard to call. This CDR3 has 15 residues. With 2 bases removed from V and 9 bases from J, the gap between germline ends came to 14 bases. Germline V gives CDR1 MDHEN, CDR2 SYDVKM. The CDR3 region has the DNA TGTGCCAGCAGTTTACGGGGTTACGGCATTTCACCCCTCCACTTT. Protein product: CASSLRGYGISPLHF.

CDR3 sequence: CASSPVGTDTQYF. The CDR3 nucleotides are TGTGCCAGCAGCCCTGTTGGCACAGATACGCAGTATTTT. The V call is TRBV7-6, the J call TRBJ2-3; D call uncertain. This CDR3 has 13 amino acids. Germline-derived CDR1 and CDR2 are SGHVS and FNYEAQ. Deletions cut 5 bases from V and 1 base from J, with 7 bases between.

The rearrangement links TRBV7-8 to TRBJ1-4, with a possible D match to TRBD1 (5 bases). This CDR3 has 15 amino acids. Between the trimmed V and J ends, which lost 2 bases and 7 bases, there was a span of 14 bases. Per germline, CDR1 SGHVS and CDR2 FQNEAQ. CDR3 amino acids: CASSLMGGVGEKLFF. The CDR3 DNA sequence: TGTGCCAGCAGCTTAATGGGGGGAGTGGGTGAAAAACTGTTTTTT.

The chain carries TRBV4-1 and TRBJ2-5; D may be TRBD2 (5 bases). The CDR3 covers 17 residues. Germline V gene lookup returns CDR1 MGHRA and CDR2 YSYEKL. Trimming cost V 2 bases and J 4 bases, with 20 bases left between them. The CDR3: CASSQKPPGDGGETQYF. The CDR3 DNA follows: TGCGCCAGCAGCCAAAAACCCCCTGGGGATGGAGGAGAGACCCAGTACTTC.

This clone was observed a handful of times. This chain links TRBV7-2 with TRBJ1-4, with 7 bases matching TRBD1. The CDR3 is 14 amino acids. In germline, CDR1 is SGHTA, CDR2 FQGNSA. The ends lost 4 bases at V and 6 bases at J; junction bases unmatched: 5. The CDR3 DNA sequence: TGTGCCAGCAGCTGGGCGGGACAGTATGAAAAACTGTTTTTT. This codes for CASSWAGQYEKLFF.

This chain uses TRBV5-1 with TRBJ2-7; 10 nucleotides match TRBD2. J was trimmed by 7 bases and V by 4 bases; bases with no gene match: 11. This CDR3 spans 15 amino acids. CDR1 SGHRS and CDR2 YFSETQ come from the germline V gene. CDR3 sequence: CASSLGTSEGVEQYF. DNA of the CDR3: TGCGCCAGCAGCCTAGGGACTAGCGAAGGAGTAGAGCAGTACTTC. The full variable domain, completed using reference TRBV5-1 and TRBJ2-7, is KAGVTQTPRYLIKTRGQQVTLSCSPISGHRSVSWYQQTPGQGLQFLFEYFSETQRNKGNFPGRFSGRQFSNSRSEMNVSTLELGDSALYLCASSLGTSEGVEQYFGPGTRLTVT.

The rearrangement uses TRBV7-2 and TRBJ1-1; unclear D gene. Germline V CDR1 and CDR2: SGHTA, FQGNSA. CDR3 length equals 13 residues. V lost 2 bases and J lost 7, with 11 bases in between. The chain's CDR3 is CASSLKTAGEAFF. CDR3 nucleotides: TGTGCCAGCAGCTTAAAGACGGCGGGTGAAGCTTTCTTT.

CDR3 protein: CALSRGSTDTQYF. CDR3 in DNA: TGTGCCTTATCGCGGGGGAGCACAGATACGCAGTATTTT. The chain couples TRBV30 to TRBJ2-3; 7 nucleotides line up with TRBD2. CDR1 is GTSNPN, CDR2 SVGIG, per germline (reference sequence). The V and J ends lost 7 bases and 0 bases, in that order; junction bases with no gene match: 4. This CDR3 spans 13 amino acids.

The CDR3 DNA reads as TGTGCCAGCAGTTACACTAAGTTCGATGAAAAACTGTTTTTT. This translates into CASSYTKFDEKLFF. The V and J genes are TRBV6-5 and TRBJ1-4; D is undetermined. CDR1 and CDR2 (germline): MNHEY, SVGAGI. The CDR3 loop spans 14 amino acids. Trimming pared 2 bases from V and 6 bases from J, leaving 10 bases between.

The chain employs TRBV28 and TRBJ1-5; maybe TRBD1 (5 bases). CDR1 is MDHEN and CDR2 is SYDVKM in the germline V gene. CDR3 length equals 12 residues. V dropped 2 bases and J dropped 7 bases, with 6 bases sitting between them. CDR3 DNA sequence: TGTGCCAGCAGTTTAAAGGGGCAGCCCCAGCATTTT. Protein sequence: CASSLKGQPQHF.

V usage is TRBV7-9 and J usage is TRBJ1-5; TRBD1 agrees at 9 bases. The germline CDR1 and CDR2 sequences are SEHNR and FQNEAQ (reference sequence). This CDR3 is built from 16 residues. Trimming removed 4 bases from V and 3 bases from J; junction bases left unmatched: 7. This CDR3 reads CASSSGQGRYNQPQHF. The CDR3 DNA reads TGTGCCAGCAGCTCTGGACAGGGGAGATACAATCAGCCCCAGCATTTT.

The J gene is TRBJ2-5, the V gene TRBV6-5; a weak D match, TRBD2 (6 bases). The CDR3 has 15 amino acids. The germline V gene encodes CDR1 MNHEY and CDR2 SVGAGI. With 1 base removed from V and 2 bases from J, the gap between germline ends came to 11 bases. CDR3 bases: TGTGCCAGCAGTTACTTCCCCGGGAGTCAAGAGACCCAGTACTTC. Amino acid sequence: CASSYFPGSQETQYF.

The rearrangement uses TRBV5-1 and TRBJ1-4; TRBD1 agrees at 12 bases. From germline, CDR1 is SGHRS and CDR2 YFSETQ. The CDR3 is 14 residues long. The ends lost 4 bases at V and 6 bases at J; junction bases unmatched: 1. This CDR3 is CASSRDRGHEKLFF. The CDR3 DNA reads TGCGCCAGCAGCCGGGACAGGGGGCATGAAAAACTGTTTTTT.

The rearrangement links TRBV14 to TRBJ1-2, with 8 nucleotides matching TRBD1. The length of the CDR3 is 15 residues. In germline, CDR1 is SGHDN, CDR2 FVKESK. The V gene end was trimmed by 3 bases and the J gene end by 6 bases; junction bases not matched to a gene: 9. The CDR3 protein is CASSHTTGTGNGYTF. CDR3 nucleotide sequence: TGTGCCAGCAGCCACACAACCGGGACAGGAAATGGCTACACCTTC.

J is TRBJ2-5 and V is TRBV5-4; D unclear. The J call may not be correct, given that the DNA end is closer to TRBJ2-7. This CDR3 spans 13 amino acids. Per germline, CDR1 SGHNT and CDR2 YYREEE (reference sequence). The chain's CDR3 is CASSPTPSYEQYF. The CDR3 DNA reads TGTGCCAGCAGCCCCACCCCCTCCTACGAGCAGTACTTC.

The genes are TRBV19 and TRBJ2-1, with D possibly matching TRBD2 (6 bases). Between the trimmed V and J ends, which lost 6 bases and 7 bases, there was a span of 19 bases. CDR3 size: 15 residues. Germline V gene data show CDR1 as LNHDA and CDR2 as SQIVND (reference sequence). The CDR3 DNA follows: TGTGCCAGTAGCCAGCCTCAAGCGGGTAATAATGAGCAGTTCTTC. This codes for CASSQPQAGNNEQFF.

CDR3 DNA sequence: TGTGCCAGCAGCCCTAGCGGGGGGACCAGCACAGATACGCAGTATTTT. Translated: CASSPSGGTSTDTQYF. The chain joins TRBV4-2 to TRBJ2-3, with 11 bases matching TRBD2. The CDR3 spans 16 residues. The V gene end was trimmed by 4 bases and the J gene end by 0 bases; junction bases not matched to a gene: 3. Germline V gives CDR1 LGHNA, CDR2 YNFKEQ.

In regard to this clone: This specimen includes other DNA sequences encoding the same CDR3. The V call is TRBV5-1, the J call TRBJ2-3; D is perhaps TRBD2 (7 bases). With 1 base removed from V and 4 bases from J, the gap between germline ends came to 16 bases. There are 16 residues in the CDR3. Germline CDR1 is SGHRS and CDR2 is YFSETQ. The CDR3 region is CASSLLLAGAADTQYF. In DNA, the CDR3 is TGCGCCAGCAGCTTGTTACTGGCGGGGGCCGCAGATACGCAGTATTTT.

This chain joins TRBV4-2 and TRBJ1-6, with D maybe TRBD1 (6 bases). Germline CDR1 LGHNA, CDR2 YNFKEQ. The germline V and J ends were trimmed by 1 base and 9 bases, with 13 bases remaining between them. This CDR3 comprises 15 residues. In DNA, the CDR3 is TGTGCCAGCAGCCAAGGAACAGGGTGGGGTTCACCCCTCCACTTT. It specifies CASSQGTGWGSPLHF.

The chain uses TRBV10-1 and TRBJ2-1; possibly TRBD2 for D (7 bases). The CDR3 spans 15 residues. Germline values: CDR1 WNHNN, CDR2 SYGVQD (reference sequence). The V and J ends lost 6 bases and 5 bases respectively, with 17 bases between them. This CDR3 reads CASSVRGAGHNEQFF. DNA of the CDR3: TGCGCCAGCAGCGTACGGGGGGCGGGACACAATGAGCAGTTCTTC.

The rearrangement links TRBV23-1 to TRBJ1-2; D not resolved. TRBV23-1 has ORF status, its function being uncertain. V was clipped by 4 bases and J by 3 bases, with 12 bases between them. The CDR3 consists of 14 residues. The CDR3 spells CASSPPRADYGYTF. Here the CDR3 DNA reads TGCGCCAGCAGTCCACCCCGCGCGGACTATGGCTACACCTTC.

As concerns this clone: The DNA is omitted, as the CDR3 cannot be located on it reliably, and the CDR3 follows TCRdb's listing. The chain joins TRBV21-1 to TRBJ2-2; TRBD1 is the table's D call, not checked against the DNA. TRBV21-1 is a documented pseudogene. The CDR3 adds up to 17 amino acids, both ends counted. The CDR3 reads CASSKRRWGQGTGELFF.

The chain recombines TRBV6-1 with TRBJ2-2, with 8 bases that match TRBD2. The CDR3 loop spans 14 amino acids. The germline CDR1 and CDR2 sequences are MNHNS and SASEGT. V was clipped by 9 bases and J by 7 bases; unmatched bases: 10. The CDR3 protein is CARGDSGEVGELFF. Here the CDR3 DNA reads TGTGCCAGGGGGGATAGCGGGGAGGTCGGGGAGCTGTTTTTT.

The genes are TRBV6-1 and TRBJ1-2; D remains unclear. The CDR3 extends over 12 amino acids. In germline, CDR1 is MNHNS, CDR2 SASEGT. Deletions cut 10 bases from V and 5 bases from J, with 14 bases between. Written as DNA, the CDR3 is TGTGCCATCCAGCGGGAACAGTATGGCTACACCTTC. Translation: CAIQREQYGYTF.

V is TRBV15 and J is TRBJ2-5, with D maybe TRBD1 (6 bases). Trimming pared 1 base from V and 13 bases from J, leaving 16 bases between. Per the germline V gene, CDR1 is LNHNV and CDR2 is YYDKDF (reference sequence). The CDR3 has 13 amino acids. Here the CDR3 DNA reads TGTGCCACCAGCAGAGCTACGACAGGCCATCTGTACTTC. This translates into CATSRATTGHLYF.